Described below is a single T cell receptor (beta chain) sequence and its context. The data originate from a study of long-term antiretroviral therapy in people with HIV. Cryopreserved PBMC samples of roughly 1-10 million cells were used for DNA extraction. The V gene's germline CDR1 is SNHLY and CDR2 FYNNEI. The CDR3 loop spans 15 amino acids. The ends were cut back, 10 bases at V and 0 bases at J, with 16 bases in the middle. They ran version v3.0 of the immunoSEQ assay at survey level. The protocol was immunoSEQ multiplex PCR, while the TCRdb copy is restricted to in-frame clones and leaves out a portion. The table has approximately 34,000 clones, roughly 80% seen once.

The rearrangement links TRBV2 to TRBJ2-4; D assignment may be TRBD1 or TRBD2 (5 bases each). This sequence originates from a man between 18 and 35 years old with HIV. The sample here was unsorted PBMCs, taken 1 year after starting antiretroviral therapy. The CDR3 region is CATSGEGIAKNIQYF. DNA of the CDR3: TGTGCCACCTCAGGAGAGGGGATAGCCAAAAACATTCAGTACTTC.